The text below deals with one T cell receptor beta chain. Its antigen is unknown. This entry is derived from a study of cytomegalovirus exposure and HLA in healthy donors. Overall study: Drawn from HLA-typed donors, approximately 86 million unique TCRs were held in an early data release. Caucasian-associated ancestry cluster membership applied to 75% to 85% of around 400 genotyped donors. Notes on the study in general: Later, TCR association rates were found to vary by HLA locus, highest for DRB1 and lowest for HLA-C.

Each of the donors was a healthy bone marrow donor. PCR primers comprised 60 Vbeta and 13 Jbeta primers. TCRdb's copy holds only in-frame clones and misses some; the assay was immunoSEQ multiplex PCR. The profile shows 150,000 to 200,000 clones, 65% to 85% of them singletons. Germline V CDR1 and CDR2: SGHTA, FQGNSA. This CDR3 comprises 15 residues. The V and J ends lost 5 bases and 3 bases respectively, with 14 bases between them. This receptor was obtained from a woman aged 50 to 60 in good health and CMV-seropositive. The specimen sequenced was PBMCs. The J gene is TRBJ2-1, the V gene TRBV7-2, with D possibly being TRBD1 (6 bases). The CDR3 region has the DNA TGTGCCAGCAGCCCCGGACAGAGGATCTACAATGAGCAGTTCTTC. Translation gives CASSPGQRIYNEQFF.